The rows below give T cell receptor beta chains drawn from one sample of a study of cytotoxic CD8 clonotypes in ibrutinib-treated CLL. The repertoire was sequenced with immunoSEQ multiplex PCR; TCRdb's copy has only in-frame clones and lacks some. This table holds about 29,000 clones, 65% to 90% found once. Sample: PBMCs, taken after 24 months of ibrutinib treatment. The receptors derive from a human donor with chronic lymphocytic leukemia. CDR3s include the opening cysteine and the closing phenylalanine or tryptophan. The order of the fields is D gene, V gene, J gene, clone size, CDR3 protein, CDR3 DNA. The D gene is left open where the match is weak. The size field is filled for only some rows; it gives once, few, many or a size class.

>TRBD1|TRBV28|TRBJ1-3|.
CASSLAGGAGNTIYF
TGTGCCAGCAGTTTAGCAGGGGGCGCTGGAAACACCATATATTTT
>.|TRBV29-1|TRBJ2-7|.
CSVVLGAREQYF
TGCAGCGTTGTTCTGGGGGCTCGGGAGCAGTACTTC
>TRBD1|TRBV27|TRBJ1-4|.
CASSLNRGLAEKLFF
TGTGCCAGCAGTCTAAACAGGGGGCTTGCTGAAAAACTGTTTTTT
>TRBD1|TRBV28|TRBJ1-4|few
CASSPGQPSITTNEKLFF
TGTGCCAGCAGCCCGGGACAGCCCTCCATTACTACTAATGAAAAACTGTTTTTT
>TRBD1|TRBV5-8|TRBJ2-7|.
CASSFNRGLAYEQYF
TGTGCCAGCAGCTTCAACAGGGGATTGGCCTACGAGCAGTACTTC
>TRBD1|TRBV5-4|TRBJ2-7|.
CASHGQGNYEQYF
TGTGCCAGTCACGGACAGGGGAACTACGAGCAGTACTTC
>.|TRBV29-1|TRBJ1-1|.
CSVDPPPWNTEAFF
TGCAGCGTTGACCCTCCCCCATGGAACACTGAAGCTTTCTTT
>TRBD2|TRBV10-3|TRBJ2-1|.
CAISESAGGHSYNEQFF
TGTGCCATCAGTGAGTCGGCGGGGGGACATTCCTACAATGAGCAGTTCTTC
>.|TRBV21-1|TRBJ1-5|.
CASSKLVGGNQPQHF
TGTGCCAGCAGCAAATTAGTTGGGGGGAATCAGCCCCAGCATTTT
>TRBD2|TRBV6-1|TRBJ2-7|.
CASRPLAGAVEQYF
TGTGCCAGCAGACCCTTAGCGGGGGCTGTAGAGCAGTACTTC
>.|TRBV9|TRBJ1-3|.
CASSPFAVGNTIYF
TGTGCCAGCAGCCCATTCGCGGTTGGAAACACCATATATTTT
>.|TRBV11-2|TRBJ2-1|.
CASSASGTPPPEQFF
TGTGCCAGCAGCGCCTCCGGGACTCCCCCCCCTGAGCAGTTCTTC
>.|TRBV5-4|TRBJ2-3|.
CASSLDGGPSTDTQYF
TGTGCCAGCAGCTTGGACGGGGGTCCGAGCACAGATACGCAGTATTTT
>TRBD2|TRBV7-8|TRBJ2-7|few
CASSPVESGGAVEQYF
TGTGCCAGCAGCCCAGTGGAGAGCGGGGGGGCCGTCGAGCAGTACTTC
>.|TRBV18|TRBJ1-1|.
CASSPRTDTEAFF
TGTGCCAGCTCACCTAGGACAGACACTGAAGCTTTCTTT
>TRBD1|TRBV19|TRBJ1-2|.
CASSAREGAIPYTF
TGTGCCAGTAGTGCCCGCGAGGGGGCGATCCCCTACACCTTC
>TRBD2|TRBV9|TRBJ2-1|.
CASSVGWTSGRGAYNEQFF
TGTGCCAGCAGCGTAGGATGGACTAGCGGGAGGGGGGCCTACAATGAGCAGTTCTTC
>.|TRBV7-9|TRBJ2-7|few
CASSYGESSYEQYF
TGTGCCAGCAGCTACGGGGAGAGCTCCTACGAGCAGTACTTC
>.|TRBV18|TRBJ1-1|once
CASSPRVDSYLNTEAFF
TGTGCCAGCTCACCTCGGGTTGACAGTTACCTAAACACTGAAGCTTTCTTT
>TRBD2|TRBV25-1|TRBJ2-7|.
CASMGGGSYEQYF
TGTGCCAGCATGGGGGGGGGCTCCTACGAGCAGTACTTC
>.|TRBV5-4|TRBJ2-5|.
CASRSQGRETQYF
TGTGCCAGCAGGTCTCAGGGGCGAGAGACCCAGTACTTC
>TRBD2|TRBV18|TRBJ2-1|.
CASSQPGLAGYNEQFF
TGTGCCAGCTCACAACCGGGACTAGCGGGTTACAATGAGCAGTTCTTC
>.|TRBV6-5|TRBJ1-2|.
CASRSGANYGYTF
TGTGCCAGCCGATCAGGCGCCAACTATGGCTACACCTTC
>.|TRBV4-1|TRBJ1-1|.
CASSQAPGFMNTEAFF
TGCGCCAGCAGCCAAGCCCCGGGATTCATGAACACTGAAGCTTTCTTT
>.|TRBV9|TRBJ1-1|.
CASSEQVENTEAFF
TGTGCCAGCAGCGAACAGGTGGAGAACACTGAAGCTTTCTTT
>.|TRBV9|TRBJ2-1|.
CASSASGQDYNEQFF
TGTGCCAGCAGCGCCTCGGGACAAGACTACAATGAGCAGTTCTTC
>.|TRBV6-1|TRBJ2-4|few
CASSEKRLAKNIQYF
TGTGCCAGCAGTGAAAAGAGACTAGCCAAAAACATTCAGTACTTC
>.|TRBV7-3|TRBJ2-5|.
CASSFSGDETQYF
TGTGCCAGCAGCTTTTCGGGGGATGAGACCCAGTACTTC
>.|TRBV5-6|TRBJ2-6|.
CASSLNPGAGANVLTF
TGTGCCAGCAGCCTGAACCCAGGGGCCGGGGCCAACGTCCTGACTTTC
>TRBD2|TRBV14|TRBJ2-7|medium-sized
CASSSGLAGVLYEQYF
TGTGCCAGCAGCTCTGGACTAGCGGGGGTTCTCTACGAGCAGTACTTC
>.|TRBV5-6|TRBJ1-2|.
CASSLTAPNYGYTF
TGTGCCAGCAGCTTGACAGCCCCAAACTATGGCTACACCTTC
>TRBD2|TRBV4-1|TRBJ2-1|once
CASSQGRLAGGSNEQFF
TGCGCCAGCAGCCAAGGGAGACTAGCGGGGGGTTCTAATGAGCAGTTCTTC
>.|TRBV5-6|TRBJ1-6|once
CASSLVGSVDGSSPLHF
TGTGCCAGCAGCTTGGTCGGTAGCGTGGACGGCAGTTCACCCCTCCACTTT
>.|TRBV30|TRBJ2-3|.
CAWVPSSRTDTQYF
TGTGCCTGGGTTCCCTCCTCCCGCACAGATACGCAGTATTTT
>TRBD1|TRBV7-9|TRBJ1-3|medium-sized
CASSSPQGAGNTIYF
TGTGCCAGCAGCTCTCCTCAGGGGGCTGGAAACACCATATATTTT
>.|TRBV5-4|TRBJ1-2|.
CASRDPGEANYGYTF
TGTGCCAGCAGGGACCCGGGGGAAGCTAACTATGGCTACACCTTC
>.|TRBV6-9|TRBJ1-4|.
CASRPRQSNEKLFF
TGTGCCAGCAGACCTCGACAAAGTAATGAAAAACTGTTTTTT
>.|TRBV13|TRBJ1-2|.
CASSLAQGATFYGYTF
TGTGCCAGCAGCTTAGCGCAGGGCGCGACTTTCTATGGCTACACCTTC
>.|TRBV4-1|TRBJ2-3|.
CASSQGGDFTDTQYF
TGCGCCAGCAGCCAAGGGGGGGACTTCACAGATACGCAGTATTTT
>.|TRBV11-2|TRBJ2-7|.
CASSSQDSYEQYF
TGTGCCAGCAGCTCCCAGGACAGTTACGAGCAGTACTTC
>.|TRBV25-1|TRBJ1-2|.
CATSRGYGYTF
TGTGCCACCTCTCGGGGGTATGGCTACACCTTC
>.|TRBV27|TRBJ2-3|.
CASSQGRSTDTQYF
TGTGCCAGCAGTCAGGGACGTAGCACAGATACGCAGTATTTT
>.|TRBV7-2|TRBJ2-5|.
CASSLEGPHQETQYF
TGTGCCAGCAGCTTAGAGGGACCACATCAGGAGACCCAGTACTTC
>.|TRBV7-2|TRBJ1-2|.
CASSPDRSMGYTF
TGTGCCAGCAGCCCCGACAGAAGTATGGGCTACACCTTC
>TRBD1|TRBV6-6|TRBJ1-4|few
CASSRQGTPNEKLFF
TGTGCCAGCAGTCGACAGGGGACGCCTAATGAAAAACTGTTTTTT
>.|TRBV5-6|TRBJ1-1|.
CASSLVGVGAFF
TGTGCCAGCAGCTTGGTCGGGGTTGGAGCTTTCTTT
>TRBD1|TRBV13|TRBJ2-3|once
CASSWGQVRGAYTDTQYF
TGTGCCAGCAGCTGGGGACAGGTCCGAGGGGCCTACACAGATACGCAGTATTTT
>.|TRBV10-3|TRBJ1-5|.
CAISDGGEQPQHF
TGTGCCATCAGTGATGGGGGGGAGCAGCCCCAGCATTTT
>.|TRBV27|TRBJ2-6|.
CASSLSGGRVRPGANVLTF
TGTGCCAGCAGTTTATCGGGCGGGCGGGTGAGGCCCGGGGCCAACGTCCTGACTTTC
>TRBD2|TRBV5-1|TRBJ2-2|.
CASSLTSGNTGELFF
TGCGCCAGCAGCTTAACTAGCGGGAACACCGGGGAGCTGTTTTTT
>.|TRBV2|TRBJ2-7|.
CASSVTGSSYEQYF
TGTGCCAGCAGTGTAACAGGTAGCTCCTACGAGCAGTACTTC
>TRBD1|TRBV11-3|TRBJ2-2|.
CASSRRQGSTGELFF
TGTGCCAGCAGTCGACGACAGGGGAGCACCGGGGAGCTGTTTTTT
>TRBD1|TRBV6-1|TRBJ1-5|.
CASSGDRGSFQPQHF
TGTGCCAGCAGTGGTGACAGGGGATCTTTTCAGCCCCAGCATTTT